The 8 T cell receptor beta chains presented below share a single source sample, sequenced in a study of CD8 T cells in Susac syndrome. RNA, at 0.5 to 1 ug, was reverse transcribed with random hexamers. TCRdb reprocessed the immunoSEQ multiplex PCR reads with MiXCR, giving one entry per CDR3 protein. The sample carries 250,000 to 300,000 distinct CDR3 sequences, 89% recorded once. Sequences were obtained from CD8+ T cells from PBMCs. The receptors were gathered from a human donor with multiple sclerosis.

This chain joins TRBV29-1 and TRBJ1-2; 8 nucleotides agree with TRBD1. The CDR3 length is 13 residues. Germline V CDR1 and CDR2: SQVTM, ANQGSEA. J was trimmed by 7 bases and V by 7 bases; bases with no gene match: 11. CDR3 protein: CSATDRGFGGYTF. DNA of the CDR3: TGCAGCGCCACCGACAGGGGATTCGGTGGCTACACCTTC. Supplemented by reference TRBV29-1 and TRBJ1-2, the full variable domain reads SAVISQKPSRDICQRGTSLTIQCQVDSQVTMMFWYRQQPGQSLTLIATANQGSEATYESGFVIDKFPISRPNLTFSTLTVSNMSPEDSSIYLCSATDRGFGGYTFGSGTRLTVV.

This chain links TRBV25-1 with TRBJ2-7, with 10 bases matching TRBD1. V lost 3 bases and J lost 4; bases outside the gene matches: 12. Germline V lookup: CDR1 MGHDK, CDR2 SYGVNS. This CDR3 has 17 amino acids. Here the CDR3 DNA reads TGTGCCAGCAGTGACCGGGTGTTGGGACAGGGGATATACGAGCAGTACTTC. It is translated as CASSDRVLGQGIYEQYF.

J is TRBJ2-1 and V is TRBV19; possible D gene TRBD2, 5 bases. The germline V gene has CDR1 LNHDA and CDR2 SQIVND (reference sequence). There are 15 residues in the CDR3. Trimming took 8 bases from V and 7 from J, leaving 21 bases between them. CDR3 nucleotides: TGTGCCAGTGGGAGAGCGTCTAGCCCCTCGAATGAGCAGTTCTTC. This sequence encodes CASGRASSPSNEQFF.

V gene TRBV7-9 combines with J gene TRBJ2-7, with TRBD1 identical over 8 bases. Looked up from germline, CDR1 is SEHNR and CDR2 is FQNEAQ (reference sequence). Trimming at V came to 4 bases and at J to 5 bases, leaving 10 bases not matched to a gene. The CDR3 extends over 15 amino acids. For the CDR3, the DNA is TGTGCCAGCAGCTCCCCGCTAGACAGGGGAAACGAGCAGTACTTC. It codes for CASSSPLDRGNEQYF.

The chain uses TRBV23-1 and TRBJ1-1; D is unclear. TRBV23-1 is noted as an ORF with a role that remains uncertain. V was shortened by 7 bases and J by 7 bases, with 10 bases between the two germline ends. CDR3 length: 11 amino acids. The CDR3 DNA follows: TGCGCCAGCACGTCCGTTCGTGAAGCTTTCTTT. Translating gives CASTSVREAFF.

In this sample, this clonotype turned up once. The J gene is TRBJ2-7, the V gene TRBV29-1; 8 bases agree with TRBD2. V shed 4 bases, J shed 0 bases, and the junction held 8 bases outside the gene matches. This CDR3 has 15 residues. CDR1 is SQVTM, CDR2 ANQGSEA, per germline. CDR3 region: CSVVFSGKTSYEQYF. As DNA, the CDR3 is TGCAGCGTTGTATTTAGCGGGAAAACCTCCTACGAGCAGTACTTC.

The V gene is TRBV7-9, the J gene TRBJ2-7, with 10 bases fitting TRBD2. The CDR3 extends over 19 amino acids. Germline loops: CDR1 SEHNR, CDR2 FQNEAQ (reference sequence). V shed 0 bases and J 0 bases; nucleotides not matched to a gene: 11. This chain's CDR3 is CASSLAPGSGRQPSYEQYF. The DNA of the CDR3 is TGTGCCAGCAGCTTAGCCCCGGGTAGCGGGAGGCAACCCTCCTACGAGCAGTACTTC.

The CDR3: CASSQNRGYEQYF. In DNA, the CDR3 is TGCGCCAGCAGCCAAAACAGGGGCTACGAGCAGTACTTC. The chain employs TRBV4-3 and TRBJ2-7, with 7 bases that match TRBD1. CDR1 is LGHNA, CDR2 YSLEER, per germline. The CDR3 has 13 amino acids. V gave up 2 bases and J gave up 3 bases; unmatched junction bases: 1.